This T cell receptor (beta chain) was retrieved from a study of blood T cells in healthy people across ages. Study findings and constraints: Older age coincided with a roughly linear decline in TCR beta diversity per million T cells.

For the second PCR, which ran for about 7 to 11 cycles, a sample-barcoded 5' primer and a J-beta primer mix were used. TCRdb re-derived calls from the 5' RACE reads in MiXCR, one entry per CDR3 protein. The sample shows about 1,800,000 distinct CDR3 sequences, under 30% of them seen only once. As for this clonotype: Antigen unknown.

Per germline, CDR1 SNHLY and CDR2 FYNNEI. The length of the CDR3 is 14 residues. V lost 6 bases and J lost 0, with 10 bases in between. This TCR was recovered from a woman aged 25 to 39 in good health. The V call is TRBV2, the J call TRBJ2-3; D perhaps matches TRBD2 (5 bases). Sequencing used blood. CDR3 DNA: TGTGCCAGCAGGGAGGACCCTAGCACAGATACGCAGTATTTT. Its protein product is CASREDPSTDTQYF.